The present T cell receptor (beta chain) was sequenced within a study of Graves' ophthalmopathy and Graves' hyperthyroidism. Study summary: Before any treatment, peripheral blood was taken at the initial diagnosis. Regarding the study as a whole: Blood also carried most expanded thyroid clonotypes exceeding 0.001 frequency.

Other autoimmune diseases, uncontrolled infections, pregnancy and lactation each led to patient exclusion. The diagnostic workup employed clinical symptoms, serum thyroxine, TRAb, thyroid ultrasound and orbital computed tomography. This clonotype was detected many times. Antigen unknown. RNA transcripts were the source from which TCR beta CDR3 regions were amplified. Second-round multiplex PCR came after a first-round RT-PCR that employed HTBI primers. In TCRdb, the multiplex PCR reads were re-called with MiXCR into one record per CDR3 protein. This sample yields over 500,000 distinct CDR3 sequences, of which 20% to 25% are seen a single time; 7.1% belongs to the top ten. Germline values: CDR1 GTSNPN, CDR2 SVGIG (reference sequence). The V and J ends lost 0 bases and 2 bases respectively, with 8 bases between them. The CDR3 is 15 amino acids.

The rearrangement links TRBV30 to TRBJ2-6, with D hard to call. Sequencing was performed on peripheral blood. The receptor was isolated from a woman under 30 with stable Graves' hyperthyroidism. Some clones in this sample may be carry-over from other donors' samples. CDR3 sequence: CAWSVSWTGANVLTF. The CDR3 bases are TGTGCCTGGAGTGTATCCTGGACTGGGGCCAACGTCCTGACTTTC.